This paragraph reports one T cell receptor beta chain. The source of the sample is a study of cytomegalovirus exposure and HLA in healthy donors. Primers included in the PCR were 60 Vbeta and 13 Jbeta primers. Measured with immunoSEQ multiplex PCR; TCRdb has only the in-frame clones, and not every one. Of some 130,000 clones listed, roughly 79% are singletons. This CDR3 has 16 amino acids. The ends were cut back, 4 bases at V and 4 bases at J, with 16 bases in the middle. Germline V lookup: CDR1 SGHTA, CDR2 FQGNSA. The TCR originated in a woman aged 35 to 49 in good health and CMV-seronegative. Source material: PBMCs. This chain connects TRBV7-2 to TRBJ1-4; D is unresolved. DNA of the CDR3: TGTGCCAGCAGCTCGAGAACCGACACCCGTAATGAAAAACTGTTTTTT. Translation gives CASSSRTDTRNEKLFF.